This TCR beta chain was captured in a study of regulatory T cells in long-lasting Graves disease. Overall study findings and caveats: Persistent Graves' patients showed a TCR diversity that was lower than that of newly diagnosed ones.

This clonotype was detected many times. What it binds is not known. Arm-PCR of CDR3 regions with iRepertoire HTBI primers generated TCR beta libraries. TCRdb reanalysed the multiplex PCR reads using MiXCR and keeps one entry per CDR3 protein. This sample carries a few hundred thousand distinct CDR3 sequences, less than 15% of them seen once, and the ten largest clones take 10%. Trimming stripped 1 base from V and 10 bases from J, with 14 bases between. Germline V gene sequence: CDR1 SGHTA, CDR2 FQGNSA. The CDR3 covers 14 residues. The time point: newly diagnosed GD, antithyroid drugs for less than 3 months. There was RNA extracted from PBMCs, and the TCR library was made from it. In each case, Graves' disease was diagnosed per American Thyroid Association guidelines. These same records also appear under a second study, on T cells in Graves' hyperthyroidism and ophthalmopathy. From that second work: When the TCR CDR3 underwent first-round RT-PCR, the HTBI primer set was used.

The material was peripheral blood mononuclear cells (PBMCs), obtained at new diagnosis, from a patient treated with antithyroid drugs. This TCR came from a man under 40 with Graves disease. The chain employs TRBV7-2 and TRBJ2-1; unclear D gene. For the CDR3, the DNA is TGTGCCAGCAGCTTAGTCGGTAGCTTTTTCGAGCAGTTCTTC. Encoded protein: CASSLVGSFFEQFF.